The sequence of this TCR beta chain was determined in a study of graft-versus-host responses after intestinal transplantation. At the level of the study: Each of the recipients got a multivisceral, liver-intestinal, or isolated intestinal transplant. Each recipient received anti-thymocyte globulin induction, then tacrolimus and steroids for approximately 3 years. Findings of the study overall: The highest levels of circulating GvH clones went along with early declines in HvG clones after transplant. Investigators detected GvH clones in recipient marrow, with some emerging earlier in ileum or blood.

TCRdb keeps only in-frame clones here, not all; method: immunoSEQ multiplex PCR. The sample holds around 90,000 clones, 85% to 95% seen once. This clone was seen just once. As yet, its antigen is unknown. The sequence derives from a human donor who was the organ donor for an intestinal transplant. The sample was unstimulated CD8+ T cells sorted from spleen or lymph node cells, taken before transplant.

CDR3 nucleotides: TGTGCCAGTAGTATGGGCCTCGGGCCCCAGCATTTT. This encodes CASSMGLGPQHF. The rearrangement links TRBV19 to TRBJ1-5; D gene uncertain. From germline, CDR1 is LNHDA and CDR2 SQIVND (reference sequence). Trimming shortened V by 3 bases and J by 9 bases, and 9 bases separated the two germline ends. The CDR3 consists of 12 residues.